A selection of T cell receptor beta chains follows, all from one sample in a study of shared clonotypes between healthy human individuals. The assay was immunoSEQ multiplex PCR, and TCRdb's table has in-frame clones only and misses some. The sample includes about 2.1 million clones, just over 90% seen only once; the top ten take approximately 1.6%. Input material: naive CD8+ T cells from PBMCs. These TCRs come from a man between 18 and 35 years old in good health. Some clones in this sample may be carry-over from other donors' samples. Both conserved end residues are part of each CDR3. A D gene is named only where the DNA matches it firmly. Size is stated for part of the rows, as once, few or many counts, or as a class when the clone is expanded.

J gene,D gene,clone size,V gene,CDR3 protein,CDR3 DNA
TRBJ1-5,NA,NA,TRBV2,CASNGPGMSNQPQHF,TGTGCCAGCAATGGTCCAGGCATGAGCAATCAGCCCCAGCATTTT
TRBJ1-2,NA,NA,TRBV5-1,CASSLVGEGDYGYTF,TGCGCCAGCAGCTTGGTGGGCGAAGGGGACTATGGCTACACCTTC
TRBJ2-7,NA,once,TRBV4-1,CASSQDTGDWNEQYF,TGCGCCAGCAGCCAAGATACCGGGGATTGGAACGAGCAGTACTTC
TRBJ2-7,NA,NA,TRBV9,CASSVGGGQYYEQYF,TGTGCCAGCAGCGTAGGGGGTGGGCAGTACTACGAGCAGTACTTC
TRBJ1-5,NA,NA,TRBV6-5,CASRPGLGNQPQHF,TGTGCCAGCAGACCAGGGTTGGGCAATCAGCCCCAGCATTTT
TRBJ1-2,NA,NA,TRBV7-9,CASSSIFVGYTF,TGTGCCAGCAGCTCCATTTTTGTTGGCTACACCTTC
TRBJ2-5,NA,NA,TRBV7-6,CASSHLGGQETQYF,TGTGCCAGCAGCCACCTTGGGGGGCAGGAGACCCAGTACTTC
TRBJ1-1,NA,NA,TRBV10-3,CAISERQTGGHTEAFF,TGTGCCATCAGTGAAAGACAAACTGGAGGGCACACTGAAGCTTTCTTT
TRBJ1-5,NA,NA,TRBV7-2,CASSSTGRGQPQHF,TGTGCCAGCAGCTCAACAGGGCGAGGGCAGCCCCAGCATTTT
TRBJ2-7,TRBD2,NA,TRBV5-6,CASSFGTSVSYEQYF,TGTGCCAGCAGCTTCGGGACTAGCGTTAGCTACGAGCAGTACTTC
TRBJ2-3,NA,NA,TRBV7-6,CASSLASGGTGVADTQYF,TGTGCCAGCAGCTTAGCTTCAGGTGGTACGGGAGTGGCAGATACGCAGTATTTT
TRBJ1-1,NA,few,TRBV19,CASSQDSEAFF,TGTGCCAGTAGCCAGGACAGTGAAGCTTTCTTT
TRBJ2-5,TRBD2,NA,TRBV15,CATSWRSGRVETQYF,TGTGCCACCAGCTGGCGGAGCGGGAGGGTAGAGACCCAGTACTTC
TRBJ2-2,NA,NA,TRBV7-8,CASSLWVTNTGELFF,TGTGCCAGCAGCTTATGGGTTACAAACACCGGGGAGCTGTTTTTT
TRBJ2-1,TRBD2,once,TRBV4-1,CASSQDTTSGKYNEQFF,TGCGCCAGCAGCCAAGATACAACTAGCGGAAAATACAATGAGCAGTTCTTC
TRBJ2-2,TRBD2,once,TRBV29-1,CSVEGPTSGAPGELFF,TGCAGCGTTGAGGGACCGACTAGCGGGGCTCCCGGGGAGCTGTTTTTT
TRBJ1-2,NA,NA,TRBV5-1,CASSLDTGNYGYTF,TGCGCCAGCAGCTTGGATACAGGGAACTATGGCTACACCTTC
TRBJ1-5,NA,NA,TRBV19,CASSIMITDYSNQPQHF,TGTGCCAGTAGTATTATGATTACGGATTACAGCAATCAGCCCCAGCATTTT
TRBJ2-1,TRBD2,NA,TRBV15,CATSGYLGLAGEDEQFF,TGTGCCACCAGCGGCTACCTCGGACTAGCTGGGGAGGATGAGCAGTTCTTC
TRBJ2-2,TRBD2,NA,TRBV27,CASSLLGGRALWELFF,TGTGCCAGCAGTCTTCTGGGCGGGAGGGCCCTCTGGGAGCTGTTTTTT
TRBJ1-4,TRBD1,NA,TRBV7-9,CASSLRTGGVNEKLFF,TGTGCCAGCAGCTTAAGGACAGGGGGCGTTAATGAAAAACTGTTTTTT
TRBJ2-7,TRBD2,NA,TRBV6-5,CASSSRLAGGYEQYF,TGTGCCAGCAGTTCTCGACTAGCGGGAGGTTACGAGCAGTACTTC
TRBJ2-3,TRBD2,NA,TRBV7-3,CASSPLAGSTDTQYF,TGTGCCAGCAGCCCTCTAGCGGGCTCCACAGATACGCAGTATTTT
TRBJ2-7,NA,once,TRBV4-1,CASSPQPSLQEQYF,TGCGCCAGCAGCCCCCAACCTTCCCTACAGGAGCAGTACTTC
TRBJ2-2,NA,NA,TRBV7-9,CASSLPETANTGELFF,TGTGCCAGCAGCTTACCAGAGACAGCGAACACCGGGGAGCTGTTTTTT
TRBJ1-2,NA,NA,TRBV13,CASSLPERVGYTF,TGTGCCAGCAGCCTACCGGAGAGGGTCGGCTACACCTTC
TRBJ2-2,NA,NA,TRBV27,CASSLGQNTGELFF,TGTGCCAGCAGTTTAGGACAGAACACCGGGGAGCTGTTTTTT
TRBJ1-1,NA,NA,TRBV27,CASSTPLQGPNTEAFF,TGTGCCAGCAGTACCCCCCTTCAGGGGCCGAACACTGAAGCTTTCTTT
TRBJ2-1,TRBD2,NA,TRBV5-4,CASSPLAGGHNEQFF,TGTGCCAGCAGTCCACTAGCGGGAGGGCATAATGAGCAGTTCTTC
TRBJ1-4,NA,once,TRBV7-9,CASSLTGTNEKLFF,TGTGCCAGCAGCCTAACAGGAACTAATGAAAAACTGTTTTTT
TRBJ2-1,TRBD2,NA,TRBV9,CASGTSGTNEQFF,TGTGCCAGCGGGACTAGCGGGACCAATGAGCAGTTCTTC
TRBJ1-5,TRBD1,NA,TRBV2,CASRGGGNQPQHF,TGTGCCAGCAGAGGGGGCGGGAATCAGCCCCAGCATTTT
TRBJ1-5,NA,NA,TRBV4-2,CASSLGGGTDQPQHF,TGTGCCAGCAGCCTCGGGGGGGGGACCGATCAGCCCCAGCATTTT
TRBJ2-5,TRBD2,once,TRBV10-2,CASRLAGVRETQYF,TGCGCCAGCAGGCTAGCGGGAGTTCGGGAGACCCAGTACTTC
TRBJ2-7,TRBD1,NA,TRBV7-8,CASSQGPGQASYEQYF,TGTGCCAGCAGCCAAGGGCCGGGACAGGCTTCCTACGAGCAGTACTTC
TRBJ2-1,TRBD2,NA,TRBV7-8,CASSLVGGRGSYNEQFF,TGTGCCAGCAGCTTAGTAGGCGGGAGGGGGTCCTACAATGAGCAGTTCTTC
TRBJ2-7,NA,NA,TRBV7-4,CASSLGLGPQICEQYF,TGTGCCAGCAGCTTAGGTCTAGGGCCCCAGATTTGCGAGCAGTACTTC
TRBJ2-7,TRBD1,NA,TRBV6-5,CASSSDRDNIYEQYF,TGTGCCAGCAGTTCCGACAGGGATAATATATACGAGCAGTACTTC
TRBJ2-1,NA,NA,TRBV6-5,CASSYFAGFNEQFF,TGTGCCAGCAGTTACTTCGCAGGGTTCAATGAGCAGTTCTTC
TRBJ1-5,NA,few,TRBV4-1,CASSQAGAALQHF,TGCGCCAGCAGCCAAGCTGGGGCAGCCCTGCAGCATTTT
TRBJ2-5,TRBD2,NA,TRBV27,CASSQLAGLGTQYF,TGTGCCAGCAGTCAACTAGCGGGACTGGGGACCCAGTACTTC
TRBJ2-3,NA,NA,TRBV7-6,CASSPGNLGAGYF,TGTGCCAGCAGCCCAGGGAATTTGGGCGCAGGGTATTTT
TRBJ2-7,TRBD1,NA,TRBV28,CASSHGQDPYEQYF,TGTGCCAGCAGCCACGGACAGGACCCCTACGAGCAGTACTTC
TRBJ2-1,NA,NA,TRBV10-2,CASRTGLVSYNEQFF,TGCGCCAGCAGGACGGGCCTAGTCTCCTACAATGAGCAGTTCTTC
TRBJ2-3,TRBD1,NA,TRBV13,CASSLGGGQGTDTQYF,TGTGCCAGCAGCTTAGGCGGAGGACAGGGCACAGATACGCAGTATTTT
TRBJ2-7,NA,NA,TRBV5-4,CASSLGQELGAYEQYF,TGTGCCAGCAGCTTGGGACAGGAGCTGGGAGCCTACGAGCAGTACTTC
TRBJ2-1,NA,NA,TRBV9,CASSPYLSYNEQFF,TGTGCCAGCAGCCCCTATTTATCCTACAATGAGCAGTTCTTC
TRBJ2-7,NA,NA,TRBV28,CASTKQGTEQYF,TGTGCCAGCACGAAGCAGGGAACCGAGCAGTACTTC
TRBJ2-7,NA,NA,TRBV5-6,CASSLAMQAYEQYF,TGTGCCAGCAGCTTGGCCATGCAAGCCTACGAGCAGTACTTC
TRBJ2-7,TRBD1,NA,TRBV28,CASTRTGLFRYEQYF,TGTGCCAGCACCCGGACAGGGCTCTTTCGGTACGAGCAGTACTTC
TRBJ1-1,NA,NA,TRBV19,CASSPTGSPTEAFF,TGTGCCAGTAGTCCAACCGGGAGCCCAACTGAAGCTTTCTTT
TRBJ1-6,NA,once,TRBV7-9,CASSRQNNSPLHF,TGTGCCAGCAGCAGACAGAATAATTCACCCCTCCACTTT
TRBJ1-2,NA,NA,TRBV7-2,CASIDLGLGSGYTF,TGTGCCAGCATTGACTTGGGGCTGGGAAGTGGCTACACCTTC
TRBJ1-2,NA,once,TRBV28,CASSFIREGNYGYTF,TGTGCCAGCAGTTTTATCCGGGAGGGCAACTATGGCTACACCTTC
TRBJ2-1,NA,NA,TRBV11-2,CASSLGRLFEQFF,TGTGCCAGCAGCTTAGGGCGGTTGTTTGAGCAGTTCTTC
TRBJ2-7,NA,NA,TRBV27,CASSFGRDYEQYF,TGTGCCAGCAGTTTTGGCAGGGACTACGAGCAGTACTTC
TRBJ2-3,TRBD2,NA,TRBV9,CASSAVSGRWTDTQYF,TGTGCCAGCAGCGCCGTCAGCGGGAGGTGGACAGATACGCAGTATTTT
TRBJ2-3,TRBD2,NA,TRBV11-2,CASSLGLAGGDTQYF,TGTGCCAGCAGCTTAGGACTAGCGGGAGGAGATACGCAGTATTTT
TRBJ2-1,NA,NA,TRBV9,CASSVEAGGNEQFF,TGTGCCAGCAGCGTAGAGGCTGGCGGCAATGAGCAGTTCTTC
TRBJ2-7,NA,NA,TRBV13,CASRTSSVSSYEQYF,TGTGCCAGCAGGACGTCTAGCGTTAGCTCCTACGAGCAGTACTTC